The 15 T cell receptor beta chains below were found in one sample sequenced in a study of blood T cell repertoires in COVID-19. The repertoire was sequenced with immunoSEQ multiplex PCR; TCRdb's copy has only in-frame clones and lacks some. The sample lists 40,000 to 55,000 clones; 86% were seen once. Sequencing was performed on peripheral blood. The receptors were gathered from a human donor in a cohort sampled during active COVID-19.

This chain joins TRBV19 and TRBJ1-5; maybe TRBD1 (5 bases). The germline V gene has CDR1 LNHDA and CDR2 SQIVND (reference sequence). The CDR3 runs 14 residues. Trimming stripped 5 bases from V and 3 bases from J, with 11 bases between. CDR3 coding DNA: TGTGCCAGTAGTCCTGGGGGGTCCAATCAGCCCCAGCATTTT. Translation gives CASSPGGSNQPQHF.

Here the CDR3 reads CASSFAGEATGELFF. CDR3 DNA sequence: TGTGCCAGCAGCTTTGCGGGGGAGGCCACCGGGGAGCTGTTTTTT. V usage is TRBV7-8 and J usage is TRBJ2-2; 7 bases are shared with TRBD2. Germline trimming cut 3 bases from V and 4 bases from J; bases unmatched to any gene: 5. Germline CDR1 reads SGHVS; CDR2 reads FQNEAQ. The CDR3 totals 15 residues.

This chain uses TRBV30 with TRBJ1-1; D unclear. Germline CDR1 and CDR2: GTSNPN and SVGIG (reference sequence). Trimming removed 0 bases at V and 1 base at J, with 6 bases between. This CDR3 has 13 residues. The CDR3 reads CAWSVHPNTEAFF. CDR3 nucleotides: TGTGCCTGGAGTGTACATCCGAACACTGAAGCTTTCTTT.

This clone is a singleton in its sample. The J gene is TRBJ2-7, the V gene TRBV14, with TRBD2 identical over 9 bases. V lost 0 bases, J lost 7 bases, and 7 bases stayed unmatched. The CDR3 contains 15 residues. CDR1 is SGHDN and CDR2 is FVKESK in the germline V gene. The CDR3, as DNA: TGTGCCAGCAGCCAAGATCTTTGGACTAGCGAAGAGCAGTACTTC. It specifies CASSQDLWTSEEQYF.

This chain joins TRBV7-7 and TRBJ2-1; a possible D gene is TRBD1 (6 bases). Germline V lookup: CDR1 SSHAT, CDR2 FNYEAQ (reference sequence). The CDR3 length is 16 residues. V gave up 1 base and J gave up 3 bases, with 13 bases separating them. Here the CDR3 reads CASSLGPGVNYNEQFF. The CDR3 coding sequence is TGTGCCAGCAGCTTAGGCCCAGGGGTAAACTACAATGAGCAGTTCTTC.

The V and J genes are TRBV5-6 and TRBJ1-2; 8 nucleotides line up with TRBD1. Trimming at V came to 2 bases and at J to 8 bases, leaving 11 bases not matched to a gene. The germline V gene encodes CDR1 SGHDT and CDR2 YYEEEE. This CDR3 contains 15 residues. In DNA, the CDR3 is TGTGCCAGCAGCTTCGTCTATCAGGGGGCAAGGGGCTACACCTTC. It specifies CASSFVYQGARGYTF.

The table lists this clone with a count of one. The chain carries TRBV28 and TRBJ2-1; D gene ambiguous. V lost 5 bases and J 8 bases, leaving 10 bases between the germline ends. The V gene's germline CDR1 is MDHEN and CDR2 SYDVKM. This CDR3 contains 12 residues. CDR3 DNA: TGTGCCAGCAGTCCCTACCCGGATGAGCAGTTCTTC. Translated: CASSPYPDEQFF.

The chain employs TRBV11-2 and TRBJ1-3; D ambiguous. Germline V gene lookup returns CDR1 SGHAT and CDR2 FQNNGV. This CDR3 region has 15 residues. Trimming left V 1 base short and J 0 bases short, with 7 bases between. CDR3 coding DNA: TGTGCCAGCAGCTTAGGAGGGAGCTCTGGAAACACCATATATTTT. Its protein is CASSLGGSSGNTIYF.

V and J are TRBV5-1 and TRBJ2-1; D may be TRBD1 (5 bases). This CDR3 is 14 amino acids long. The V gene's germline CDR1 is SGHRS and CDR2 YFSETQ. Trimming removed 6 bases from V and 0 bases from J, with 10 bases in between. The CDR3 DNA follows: TGCGCCAGCACCACGGACATCTCCTACAATGAGCAGTTCTTC. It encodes CASTTDISYNEQFF.

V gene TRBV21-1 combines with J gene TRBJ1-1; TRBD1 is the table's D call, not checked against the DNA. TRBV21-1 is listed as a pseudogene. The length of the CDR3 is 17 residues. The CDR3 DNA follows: TGTGCCAGCAGCAGGGGACAGAGGGGGAATAGGGTCACTGAAGCTTTCTTT. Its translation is CASSRGQRGNRVTEAFF.

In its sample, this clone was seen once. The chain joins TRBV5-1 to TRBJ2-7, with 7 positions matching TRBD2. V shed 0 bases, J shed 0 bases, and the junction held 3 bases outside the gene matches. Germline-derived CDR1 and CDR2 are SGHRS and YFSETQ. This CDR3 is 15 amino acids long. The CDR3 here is CASSLVGGSSYEQYF. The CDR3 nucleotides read TGCGCCAGCAGCTTGGTCGGGGGGAGCTCCTACGAGCAGTACTTC.

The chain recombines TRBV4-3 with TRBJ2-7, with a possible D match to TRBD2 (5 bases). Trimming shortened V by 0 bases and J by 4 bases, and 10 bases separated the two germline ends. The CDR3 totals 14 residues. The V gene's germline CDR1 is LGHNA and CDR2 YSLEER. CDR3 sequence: CASSQDRDYYEQYF. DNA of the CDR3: TGCGCCAGCAGCCAAGATCGGGATTATTACGAGCAGTACTTC.

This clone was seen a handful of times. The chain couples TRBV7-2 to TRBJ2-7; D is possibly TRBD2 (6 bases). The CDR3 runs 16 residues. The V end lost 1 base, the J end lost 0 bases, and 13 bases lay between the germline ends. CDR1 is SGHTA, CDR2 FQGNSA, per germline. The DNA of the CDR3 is TGTGCCAGCAGCTTAGTTGAGACTAGTGGCTCCTACGAGCAGTACTTC. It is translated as CASSLVETSGSYEQYF.

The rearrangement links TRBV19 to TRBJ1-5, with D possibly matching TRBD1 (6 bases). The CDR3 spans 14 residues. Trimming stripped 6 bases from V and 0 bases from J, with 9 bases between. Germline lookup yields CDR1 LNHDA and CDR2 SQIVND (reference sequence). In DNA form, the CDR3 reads TGTGCCAGTAGACAGGGCTATAGCAATCAGCCCCAGCATTTT. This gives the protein CASRQGYSNQPQHF.

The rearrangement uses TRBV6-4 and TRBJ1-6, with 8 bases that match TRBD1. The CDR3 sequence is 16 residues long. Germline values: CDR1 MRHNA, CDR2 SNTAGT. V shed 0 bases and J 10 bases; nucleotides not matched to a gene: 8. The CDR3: CASSDSWDRFRSPLHF. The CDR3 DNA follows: TGTGCCAGCAGTGACTCGTGGGACAGGTTCAGGTCACCCCTCCACTTT.